This T cell receptor (beta chain) originates from a study of cytomegalovirus exposure and HLA in healthy donors. Broader study findings: Common viral pathogens were later found to be apparently linked to several of the most significant clusters. Solely CMV serostatus was available to characterize immune exposure.

With regard to this clone: The antigen remains unidentified.

Germline CDR1 LNHNV, CDR2 YYDKDF (reference sequence). The CDR3 covers 15 residues. V gave up 3 bases and J gave up 5 bases, with 16 bases separating them. Amplification used 60 Vbeta primers and 13 Jbeta primers. Profiling relied on immunoSEQ multiplex PCR, and the TCRdb table lists in-frame clones only, not all of them. The table has 75,000 to 100,000 clones, around 82% seen once. Sequenced sample: PBMCs. This receptor was obtained from a middle-aged man in good health and CMV-seronegative. The gene calls are TRBV15 and TRBJ2-5, with D perhaps matching TRBD1 (6 bases). As DNA, the CDR3 is TGTGCCACCAGCAGGACCGGGTCCCAGGGGGAGACCCAGTACTTC. This codes for CATSRTGSQGETQYF.